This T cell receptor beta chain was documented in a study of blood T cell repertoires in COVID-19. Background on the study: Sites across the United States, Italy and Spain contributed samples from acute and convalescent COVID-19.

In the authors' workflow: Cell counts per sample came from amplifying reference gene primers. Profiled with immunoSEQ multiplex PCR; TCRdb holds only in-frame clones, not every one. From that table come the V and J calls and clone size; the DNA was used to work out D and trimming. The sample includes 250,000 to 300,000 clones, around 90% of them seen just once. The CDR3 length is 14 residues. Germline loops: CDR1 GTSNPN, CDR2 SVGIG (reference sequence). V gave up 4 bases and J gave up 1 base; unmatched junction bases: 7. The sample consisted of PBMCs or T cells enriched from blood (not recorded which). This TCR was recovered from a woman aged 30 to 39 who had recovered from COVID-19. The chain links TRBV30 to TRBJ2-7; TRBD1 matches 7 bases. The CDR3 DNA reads TGTGCCTGGAATTCCGGGACAGCATCCTACGAGCAGTACTTC. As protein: CAWNSGTASYEQYF.